The source of this TCR beta chain is a study of blood T cell repertoires in COVID-19. At the level of the study: Samples taken during acute and convalescent COVID-19 were collected in the United States, Italy and Spain. T cells, B-cell-depleted T cells, or PBMCs provided the cDNA or gDNA that served as material.

In the study's own analysis: Researchers report that nucleated cell counts were estimated from reference gene primer amplification. TCRdb's table, derived via immunoSEQ multiplex PCR, lists solely in-frame clones and lacks some. V and J calls and clone size are those listed in that table; D and trimming were worked out from the DNA. The sample lists 150,000 to 200,000 clones, 88% occurring once. The CDR3 covers 17 residues. Trimming cost V 2 bases and J 4 bases; bases outside gene matches: 9. The germline V gene encodes CDR1 MNHEY and CDR2 SVGEGT. This receptor was identified in a man in his 70s with active or convalescent COVID-19. The chain has TRBV6-2 or TRBV6-3 and TRBJ2-5; 11 positions agree with TRBD2. The specimen was peripheral blood. The CDR3 region is CASSYGSGGAVGETQYF. The CDR3 nucleotides are TGTGCCAGCAGTTACGGTAGCGGGGGGGCCGTCGGAGAGACCCAGTACTTC.